These T cell receptor beta chains were read from a single sample in a study of response to subunit inactivated influenza vaccine. TCRdb called the RT-PCR reads again in MiXCR, with one record for every CDR3 protein. The repertoire holds about 700,000 distinct CDR3 sequences, with 14% as singletons. The sample consisted of PBMCs from blood, taken around 15 days before vaccination. The receptors derive from a man aged 50 to 60 who received an inactivated influenza vaccine. CDR3s include the opening cysteine and the closing phenylalanine or tryptophan. D genes are given only for firm matches. Only some rows state a clone size, as once, few, many or a class for expanded clones.

clone size,V gene,J gene,D gene,CDR3 protein,CDR3 DNA
many,TRBV3-1,TRBJ1-3,.,CASSLQGSGNTIYF,TGTGCCAGCAGCCTACAGGGTTCTGGAAACACCATATATTTT
.,TRBV15,TRBJ2-7,.,CATSRGKGASSYEQYF,TGTGCCACCAGCAGAGGAAAAGGGGCCAGCTCCTACGAGCAGTACTTC
many,TRBV15,TRBJ2-1,TRBD2,CATSRARTSGISYNEQFF,TGTGCCACCAGCAGAGCCCGGACTAGCGGGATATCCTACAATGAGCAGTTCTTC
.,TRBV27,TRBJ1-1,TRBD1,CASRINRGGTEAFF,TGTGCCAGCAGGATCAACAGGGGGGGGACTGAAGCTTTCTTT
.,TRBV12-3/TRBV12-4,TRBJ1-5,.,CASSLDRGLGRQPQHF,TGTGCCAGCAGTTTAGATCGGGGCCTCGGTCGTCAGCCCCAGCATTTT
.,TRBV29-1,TRBJ2-1,.,CSVEVFEYNEQFF,TGCAGCGTTGAGGTTTTTGAATACAATGAGCAGTTCTTC
many,TRBV5-8,TRBJ1-1,TRBD1,CASSHGTGSMNTEAFF,TGTGCCAGCAGCCACGGGACAGGGTCAATGAACACTGAAGCTTTCTTT
few,TRBV28,TRBJ2-1,TRBD2,CASSRGLGINEQFF,TGTGCCAGCAGCCGGGGACTAGGTATCAATGAGCAGTTCTTC
.,TRBV20-1,TRBJ2-1,TRBD2,CSASTGLAGGKYNEQFF,TGCAGTGCTTCCACGGGACTAGCGGGAGGAAAATACAATGAGCAGTTCTTC
.,TRBV5-1,TRBJ2-2,.,CASSLGTVRAGELFF,TGCGCCAGCAGCTTGGGGACCGTGAGGGCCGGGGAGCTGTTTTTT
many,TRBV9,TRBJ2-7,TRBD1,CASSVGSGGIYEQYF,TGTGCCAGCAGCGTAGGGTCAGGGGGAATCTACGAGCAGTACTTC
.,TRBV20-1,TRBJ2-7,TRBD2,CSAMTSGLSYEQYF,TGCAGTGCCATGACTAGCGGGTTGTCCTACGAGCAGTACTTC
.,TRBV5-4,TRBJ1-6,.,CASSLEGMILDSPLHF,TGTGCCAGCAGCTTGGAAGGGATGATTCTGGATTCACCCCTCCACTTT
few,TRBV5-1,TRBJ2-1,TRBD2,CASSLGGLAGGYNEQFF,TGCGCCAGCAGCTTGGGAGGACTAGCGGGAGGATACAATGAGCAGTTCTTC
few,TRBV28,TRBJ1-2,TRBD1,CASTPGTGVIYYGYTF,TGTGCCAGCACCCCCGGAACAGGGGTAATATACTATGGCTACACCTTC
.,TRBV12-3/TRBV12-4,TRBJ1-2,.,CASSQRPHGYTF,TGTGCCAGCAGTCAGCGGCCGCATGGCTACACCTTC
.,TRBV11-2,TRBJ2-5,TRBD2,CASSSRLAGIPTYQETQYF,TGTGCCAGCAGCTCCCGACTAGCGGGGATTCCTACGTACCAAGAGACCCAGTACTTC
.,TRBV9,TRBJ2-2,TRBD2,CASSVAAGVASGELFF,TGTGCCAGCAGCGTAGCTGCGGGAGTTGCATCCGGGGAGCTGTTTTTT
.,TRBV20-1,TRBJ1-2,TRBD1,CSATARDRVGGYTF,TGCAGTGCTACAGCCCGGGACAGAGTGGGGGGCTACACCTTC
.,TRBV7-9,TRBJ2-4,TRBD1,CASSLLQGAENIQYF,TGTGCCAGCAGCCTCCTACAGGGGGCGGAGAACATTCAGTACTTC
few,TRBV7-7,TRBJ1-5,TRBD1,CASSLKDRDGPQPQHF,TGTGCTAGCAGCTTAAAGGACAGGGATGGCCCTCAGCCCCAGCATTTT
.,TRBV21-1,TRBJ2-1,.,CASRASPSSYNEQFF,TGTGCCAGCAGGGCTTCCCCGAGCTCCTACAATGAGCAGTTCTTC
many,TRBV12-3/TRBV12-4,TRBJ1-3,.,CASSPLLGNTIYF,TGTGCCAGCAGTCCCTTACTTGGAAACACCATATATTTT
few,TRBV20-1,TRBJ2-1,.,CSASRQGIVDEQFF,TGCAGTGCTAGTCGCCAGGGAATCGTCGATGAGCAGTTCTTC
few,TRBV7-9,TRBJ1-1,TRBD1,CASSPIRQGNTEAFF,TGTGCCAGCAGCCCAATACGACAGGGCAACACTGAAGCTTTCTTT
few,TRBV12-3/TRBV12-4,TRBJ2-3,TRBD1,CASSWSTRDRGTDTQYF,TGTGCCAGCAGTTGGTCCACCCGGGACAGGGGCACAGATACGCAGTATTTT
.,TRBV20-1,TRBJ2-7,TRBD2,CSARDIGEGRYEQYF,TGCAGTGCTCGAGACATCGGGGAGGGCCGTTACGAGCAGTACTTC
few,TRBV20-1,TRBJ2-1,TRBD2,CSARDPAGGFRNEQFF,TGCAGTGCTAGAGACCCTGCGGGAGGGTTTAGGAATGAGCAGTTCTTC
.,TRBV2,TRBJ2-1,.,CASSHRANEQFF,TGTGCCAGCAGTCATAGGGCGAATGAGCAGTTCTTC
few,TRBV6-5,TRBJ2-7,.,CASSYSVLSSYEQYF,TGTGCCAGCAGTTACTCTGTCCTTAGCTCCTACGAGCAGTACTTC
.,TRBV28,TRBJ1-2,.,CASLHPQGKGYTF,TGTGCCAGCCTCCACCCCCAGGGTAAAGGCTACACCTTC
.,TRBV7-9,TRBJ2-3,TRBD2,CASSSLTSGASTDTQYF,TGTGCCAGCAGCTCCTTGACTAGCGGGGCCAGCACAGATACGCAGTATTTT
many,TRBV7-2,TRBJ2-5,.,CASSRLTGETQYF,TGTGCCAGCAGCCGCCTCACGGGGGAGACCCAGTACTTC
few,TRBV25-1,TRBJ1-3,.,CASSAGAGNTTYF,TGTGCCAGCAGTGCTGGGGCTGGAAACACCACATATTTT
few,TRBV11-2,TRBJ2-5,.,CATQRGEGRETQYF,TGTGCCACCCAAAGGGGGGAGGGCCGTGAGACCCAGTACTTC
many,TRBV12-3/TRBV12-4,TRBJ2-7,.,CASSTTTSPHEQYF,TGTGCCAGCAGTACCACGACTAGTCCCCACGAGCAGTACTTC
.,TRBV12-3/TRBV12-4,TRBJ1-5,TRBD1,CASRQGTANQPQHF,TGTGCCAGCAGACAGGGGACAGCCAATCAGCCCCAGCATTTT
.,TRBV27,TRBJ1-2,.,CASSFSRGWGYTF,TGTGCCAGCAGTTTTTCGAGGGGCTGGGGCTACACCTTC
many,TRBV24-1,TRBJ2-3,.,CATSAPSTDTQYF,TGTGCCACCAGTGCCCCTAGCACAGATACGCAGTATTTT
once,TRBV12-3/TRBV12-4,TRBJ2-7,.,CARSGSEQYF,TGTGCCAGAAGTGGAAGCGAGCAGTACTTC
.,TRBV27,TRBJ1-6,.,CASSLFPRAEDNSPLHF,TGTGCCAGCAGTTTATTCCCCCGGGCGGAAGATAATTCACCCCTCCACTTT
few,TRBV14,TRBJ2-2,TRBD2,CASSRLPAGVSTGELFF,TGTGCCAGCAGCCGCCTACCGGCGGGAGTAAGCACCGGGGAGCTGTTTTTT
few,TRBV7-9,TRBJ2-7,.,CASSLEGNGYEQYF,TGTGCCAGCAGCTTAGAAGGGAATGGCTACGAGCAGTACTTC
.,TRBV12-3/TRBV12-4,TRBJ2-1,.,CASSLEVWNEQFF,TGTGCCAGCAGTTTAGAGGTTTGGAATGAGCAGTTCTTC
.,TRBV15,TRBJ1-1,.,CATSRDLRDVDEAFF,TGTGCCACCAGCAGAGATTTAAGAGACGTCGATGAAGCTTTCTTT
.,TRBV20-1,TRBJ2-3,TRBD2,CRALAGATTDTQYF,TGCAGGGCACTAGCGGGGGCGACCACAGATACGCAGTATTTT
few,TRBV6-2/TRBV6-3,TRBJ2-7,.,CASSYTDTYEQYF,TGTGCCAGCAGTTATACAGACACCTACGAGCAGTACTTC
.,TRBV6-2/TRBV6-3,TRBJ1-5,.,CASSYPLGGSLIASNQPQHF,TGTGCCAGCAGTTACCCCCTTGGGGGCTCCCTAATCGCGAGCAATCAGCCCCAGCATTTT
many,TRBV5-6,TRBJ1-5,TRBD1,CASNNRDRDQPQHF,TGTGCCAGCAACAACCGGGACAGAGATCAGCCCCAGCATTTT
few,TRBV20-1,TRBJ1-6,TRBD1,CSAKLDRANSPLHF,TGCAGTGCTAAACTGGACAGGGCTAATTCACCCCTCCACTTT
.,TRBV12-3/TRBV12-4,TRBJ2-7,TRBD1,CASSLPSDRAYEQYF,TGTGCCAGCAGTTTACCTTCTGACAGGGCCTACGAGCAGTACTTC